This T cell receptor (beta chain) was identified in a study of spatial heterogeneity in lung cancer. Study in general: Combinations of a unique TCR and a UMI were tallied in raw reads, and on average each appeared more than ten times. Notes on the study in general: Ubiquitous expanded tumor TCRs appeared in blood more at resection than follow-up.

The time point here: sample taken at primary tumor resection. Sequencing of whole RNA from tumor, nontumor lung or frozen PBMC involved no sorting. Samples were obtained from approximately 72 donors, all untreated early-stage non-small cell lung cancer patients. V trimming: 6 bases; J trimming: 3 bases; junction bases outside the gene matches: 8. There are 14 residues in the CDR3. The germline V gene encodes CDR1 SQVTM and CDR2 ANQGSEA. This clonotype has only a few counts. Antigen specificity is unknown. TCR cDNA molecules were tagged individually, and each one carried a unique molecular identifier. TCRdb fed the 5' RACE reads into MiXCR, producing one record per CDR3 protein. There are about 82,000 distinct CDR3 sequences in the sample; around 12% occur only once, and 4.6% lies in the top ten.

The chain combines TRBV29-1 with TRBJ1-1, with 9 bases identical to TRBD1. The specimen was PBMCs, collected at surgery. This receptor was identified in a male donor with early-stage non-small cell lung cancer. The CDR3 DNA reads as TGCAGCGTCGGATCGGGACAGGGCGACACTGAAGCTTTCTTT. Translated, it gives CSVGSGQGDTEAFF.